These 14 T cell receptor beta chains were sequenced from one sample in a study of blood T cell repertoires in COVID-19. Clones were sequenced by immunoSEQ multiplex PCR, and TCRdb holds only the in-frame ones, with some missing. This sample has 23,000 or so clones; approximately 90% occur once, and the top ten carry roughly 7.4%. The sample consisted of peripheral blood. The receptors were sampled from a human donor in a cohort sampled during active COVID-19.

This clone was detected only once. The rearrangement links TRBV29-1 to TRBJ2-7; 7 bases are a match to TRBD2. The CDR3 has 15 residues. J lost 2 bases, V lost 0 bases, and 7 bases had no gene match. The germline V gene encodes CDR1 SQVTM and CDR2 ANQGSEA. DNA for the CDR3: TGCAGCGTTGAAGAGGGGGGGGGAAGTACCTACGAGCAGTACTTC. It codes for CSVEEGGGSTYEQYF.

V usage is TRBV3-1 (or the pseudogene TRBV3-2) and J usage is TRBJ2-1; TRBD2 might be the D (5 bases). Trimming left V 1 base short and J 6 bases short, with 10 bases between. The CDR3 covers 14 residues. The germline CDR1 and CDR2 sequences are LGHDT and YNNKEL (reference sequence). The CDR3 sequence is CASSQGGSVNEQFF. The CDR3, as DNA: TGTGCCAGCAGCCAAGGGGGTAGCGTCAATGAGCAGTTCTTC.

The genes are TRBV7-9 and TRBJ2-6; D may be TRBD1 (6 bases). CDR1 and CDR2 (germline): SEHNR, FQNEAQ (reference sequence). This CDR3 comprises 16 residues. V gave up 7 bases and J gave up 1 base, with 14 bases separating them. For the CDR3, the DNA is TGTGCCAGCATAGACAGGATAAAGTCTGGGGCCAACGTCCTGACTTTC. Translation gives CASIDRIKSGANVLTF. The entire variable domain, with the rest obtained from reference TRBV7-9 and TRBJ2-6, is as follows: DTGVSQNPRHKITKRGQNVTFRCDPISEHNRLYWYRQTLGQGPEFLTYFQNEAQLEKSRLLSDRFSAERPKGSFSTLEIQRTEQGDSAMYLCASIDRIKSGANVLTFGAGSRLTVL.

This sequence joins TRBV28 and TRBJ2-2, with 12 bases aligning to TRBD1. The V gene end was trimmed by 5 bases and the J gene end by 7 bases; junction bases not matched to a gene: 8. Germline V gene data show CDR1 as MDHEN and CDR2 as SYDVKM. The CDR3 extends over 16 amino acids. The CDR3 sequence is CASSPRGQGAVGELFF. The CDR3 DNA is TGTGCCAGCAGTCCCCGGGGACAGGGGGCAGTCGGGGAGCTGTTTTTT.

CDR3 DNA: TGCAGCGTCGGACTAGCGGGAGAGGGGCACGGTGAGCAGTTCTTC. It is translated as CSVGLAGEGHGEQFF. The rearrangement uses TRBV29-1 and TRBJ2-1; TRBD2 aligns across 13 bases. The CDR3 loop spans 15 amino acids. CDR1 is SQVTM and CDR2 is ANQGSEA in the germline V gene. The J segment lost 9 bases and the V segment lost 6 bases, leaving 11 bases of the junction unmatched.

The V and J genes are TRBV28 and TRBJ1-2, with a tentative D call TRBD1 (5 bases). The CDR3 is 15 residues long. V lost 5 bases to trimming and J lost 4 bases, with 17 bases between them. Germline V lookup: CDR1 MDHEN, CDR2 SYDVKM. The CDR3 is CASSTPPGGTYGYTF. The DNA of the CDR3 is TGTGCCAGCAGTACCCCCCCGGGGGGGACCTATGGCTACACCTTC.

Remarks on this clone: One end of the junction does not line up with germline, which may come from a read error. The J gene is TRBJ1-1, the V gene TRBV3-1 (or the pseudogene TRBV3-2); perhaps TRBD1 as D (5 bases). CDR1 LGHDT and CDR2 YNNKEL come from the germline V gene (reference sequence). This CDR3 region has 13 residues. The CDR3 loop is CASSQSEVGAGFW. CDR3 DNA sequence: TGTGCCAGCAGCCAATCTGAAGTAGGGGCGGGATTCTGG.

Only one count was recorded for this clone. The chain combines TRBV19 with TRBJ2-5, with D tentatively TRBD1 (6 bases). The germline CDR1 and CDR2 sequences are LNHDA and SQIVND (reference sequence). This CDR3 comprises 14 residues. V was clipped by 4 bases and J by 1 base, with 10 bases between them. This CDR3 is CASSRGQIQETQYF. The CDR3 nucleotides are TGTGCCAGTAGTAGGGGACAAATCCAAGAGACCCAGTACTTC.

The chain combines TRBV9 with TRBJ2-5; 8 nucleotides match TRBD1. Losses at the gene ends were 3 bases for V and 4 bases for J; bases not matched to a gene: 5. CDR1 is SGDLS, CDR2 YYNGEE, per germline. The CDR3 consists of 14 residues. Here the CDR3 reads CASSAPTGGETQYF. Written as DNA, the CDR3 is TGTGCCAGCAGCGCACCTACAGGGGGAGAGACCCAGTACTTC.

The chain employs TRBV15 and TRBJ1-5; tentatively, D is TRBD1 (6 bases). The V and J ends lost 5 bases and 3 bases respectively, with 17 bases between them. Germline lookup yields CDR1 LNHNV and CDR2 YYDKDF (reference sequence). This CDR3 is 16 amino acids long. CDR3 amino acids: CATSGVAGVFNQPQHF. Written as DNA, the CDR3 is TGTGCCACCAGCGGGGTGGCAGGGGTCTTCAATCAGCCCCAGCATTTT.

The CDR3 DNA follows: TGTGCCAGTCGCCTAGCGGGAGGTGGAGAGACCCAGTACTTC. This translates into CASRLAGGGETQYF. The gene calls are TRBV19 and TRBJ2-5; the match to TRBD2 covers 11 bases. The trim removed 8 bases at V and 4 bases at J, leaving 6 bases unmatched. Germline values: CDR1 LNHDA, CDR2 SQIVND (reference sequence). This CDR3 contains 14 residues.

The gene calls are TRBV7-9 and TRBJ2-1; 13 bases match TRBD2. Germline-derived CDR1 and CDR2 are SEHNR and FQNEAQ (reference sequence). V shed 5 bases and J 5 bases; nucleotides not matched to a gene: 9. The CDR3 is 17 residues long. The CDR3 coding sequence is TGTGCCAGCAGCCCCGGCACCGGGACTAGCGGGAACAATGAGCAGTTCTTC. This codes for CASSPGTGTSGNNEQFF. Combining the CDR3 with reference TRBV7-9 and TRBJ2-1 gives the whole variable domain DTGVSQNPRHKITKRGQNVTFRCDPISEHNRLYWYRQTLGQGPEFLTYFQNEAQLEKSRLLSDRFSAERPKGSFSTLEIQRTEQGDSAMYLCASSPGTGTSGNNEQFFGPGTRLTVL.

The rearrangement uses TRBV12-3 or TRBV12-4 and TRBJ2-1, with 9 bases aligning to TRBD1. With V trimmed by 6 bases and J by 4 bases, 1 base remained unmatched. This CDR3 contains 13 residues. The CDR3 nucleotides are TGTGCCAGCAGGGACAGGGGATACAATGAGCAGTTCTTC. Amino acid sequence: CASRDRGYNEQFF.

This rearrangement joins TRBV7-6 to TRBJ1-6; 10 bases are shared with TRBD1. The germline V gene encodes CDR1 SGHVS and CDR2 FNYEAQ. J gave up 8 bases and V 5 bases, and 6 bases lay outside the gene matches. This CDR3 has 15 amino acids. This CDR3 reads CASSPSGTGDSPLHF. CDR3 nucleotide sequence: TGTGCCAGCAGCCCCTCCGGGACAGGGGATTCACCCCTCCACTTT.